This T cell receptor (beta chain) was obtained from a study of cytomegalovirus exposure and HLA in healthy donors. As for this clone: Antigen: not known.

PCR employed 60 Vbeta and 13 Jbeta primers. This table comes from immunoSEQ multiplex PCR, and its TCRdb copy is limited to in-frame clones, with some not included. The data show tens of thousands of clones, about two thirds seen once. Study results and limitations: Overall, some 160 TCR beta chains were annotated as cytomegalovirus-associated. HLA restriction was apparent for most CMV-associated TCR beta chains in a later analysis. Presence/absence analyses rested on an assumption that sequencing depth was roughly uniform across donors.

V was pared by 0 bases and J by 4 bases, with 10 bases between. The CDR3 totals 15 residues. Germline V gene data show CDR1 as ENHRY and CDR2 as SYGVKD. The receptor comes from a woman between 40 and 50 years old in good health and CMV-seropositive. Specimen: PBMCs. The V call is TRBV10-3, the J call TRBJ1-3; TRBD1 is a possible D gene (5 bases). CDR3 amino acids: CAISESSGPGNTIYF. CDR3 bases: TGTGCCATCAGTGAGTCCTCAGGGCCCGGAAACACCATATATTTT.